Listed below are T cell receptor beta chains from one sample, sequenced in a study of blood T cell repertoires in COVID-19. Generated by immunoSEQ multiplex PCR, the TCRdb table keeps only in-frame clones and is missing some. The repertoire holds 200,000 to 300,000 clones, approximately 90% seen once, with roughly 3.6% in the top ten. The sample comprised peripheral blood. These receptors all come from a woman between 40 and 50 years old with acute or convalescent COVID-19. The CDR3 runs from the conserved cysteine through the conserved F or W. D genes are given only for firm matches. Size tells how often a clone was seen (once, few, many) or the class of an expanded clone, and some rows leave it out.

d_gene: -
j_gene: TRBJ1-2
abundance: -
v_gene: TRBV7-9
CDR3aa: CASSDRSGTSLNYGYTF
CDR3nt: TGTGCCAGCAGCGACCGTTCCGGGACATCCTTGAACTATGGCTACACCTTC

d_gene: -
j_gene: TRBJ1-3
abundance: -
v_gene: TRBV4-1
CDR3aa: CASSQDEGSVGNTIYF
CDR3nt: TGCGCCAGCAGCCAAGATGAGGGCTCAGTTGGAAACACCATATATTTT

d_gene: -
j_gene: TRBJ1-2
abundance: -
v_gene: TRBV29-1
CDR3aa: CSVEDLSGYTF
CDR3nt: TGCAGCGTTGAAGATCTTTCTGGCTACACCTTC

d_gene: TRBD1
j_gene: TRBJ2-2
abundance: -
v_gene: TRBV10-3
CDR3aa: CAISDPGTGDTGELFF
CDR3nt: TGTGCCATCAGTGACCCCGGGACAGGGGACACCGGGGAGCTGTTTTTT

d_gene: -
j_gene: TRBJ1-5
abundance: -
v_gene: TRBV15
CDR3aa: CATSRDGSNQPQHF
CDR3nt: TGTGCCACCAGCAGAGACGGTAGCAATCAGCCCCAGCATTTT

d_gene: -
j_gene: TRBJ1-2
abundance: -
v_gene: TRBV18
CDR3aa: CASSPRPGHPSYTF
CDR3nt: TGTGCCAGCTCACCTCGACCGGGACATCCGAGCTACACCTTC

d_gene: TRBD1
j_gene: TRBJ1-1
abundance: -
v_gene: TRBV29-1
CDR3aa: CSVDRGDTEAFF
CDR3nt: TGCAGCGTCGACAGGGGAGACACTGAAGCTTTCTTT

d_gene: TRBD2
j_gene: TRBJ2-1
abundance: -
v_gene: TRBV7-7
CDR3aa: CASSLGLAGYNEQFF
CDR3nt: TGTGCCAGCAGCCTCGGCCTAGCGGGCTACAATGAGCAGTTCTTC

d_gene: -
j_gene: TRBJ2-4
abundance: -
v_gene: TRBV18
CDR3aa: CASSPPVTLAKNIQYF
CDR3nt: TGTGCCAGCTCACCACCGGTCACATTAGCCAAAAACATTCAGTACTTC

d_gene: -
j_gene: TRBJ1-4
abundance: -
v_gene: TRBV28
CDR3aa: CASSSSRGGSNEKLFF
CDR3nt: TGTGCCAGCAGTTCCTCCCGGGGAGGATCTAATGAAAAACTGTTTTTT

d_gene: TRBD1
j_gene: TRBJ2-1
abundance: -
v_gene: TRBV12-5
CDR3aa: CASGLAGGSYEQFF
CDR3nt: TGTGCTAGTGGTTTGGCAGGGGGATCGTATGAGCAGTTCTTC

d_gene: -
j_gene: TRBJ2-2
abundance: few
v_gene: TRBV27
CDR3aa: CASRAFIGELFF
CDR3nt: TGTGCCAGCAGAGCGTTTATCGGGGAGCTGTTTTTT

d_gene: -
j_gene: TRBJ2-5
abundance: -
v_gene: TRBV9
CDR3aa: CASSARQKETQYF
CDR3nt: TGTGCCAGCAGCGCCCGACAGAAAGAGACCCAGTACTTC

d_gene: TRBD1
j_gene: TRBJ1-3
abundance: -
v_gene: TRBV11-2
CDR3aa: CASSSQGQYGNTIYF
CDR3nt: TGTGCCAGCAGCTCACAGGGGCAGTATGGAAACACCATATATTTT